This T cell receptor (beta chain) was obtained from a study of shared clonotypes between healthy human individuals. Whole-study context: Donors were a couple of women and a few men aged 18 to 49. CD8 memory received one plate per donor, CD8 naive two, CD4 memory three and CD4 naive three.

This table comes from immunoSEQ multiplex PCR, and its TCRdb copy is limited to in-frame clones, with some not included. In the table there are around 2.1 million clones, 93% of which are singletons. The CDR3 loop spans 12 amino acids. CDR1 and CDR2 from the germline V gene are SGHTS and YDEGEE. Between the trimmed V and J ends, which lost 1 base and 6 bases, there was a span of 8 bases. The naive CD8 fraction comprised CD45RO-negative cells positively selected for CCR7 and excluded terminally differentiated effector memory CD45RA+ cells. V gene TRBV5-8 combines with J gene TRBJ2-7, with D perhaps being TRBD1 or TRBD2 (5 bases each). This clonotype originated in a man younger than 35 in good health. Some clones in this sample may be carry-over from other donors' samples. The sample was naive CD8+ T cells from PBMCs. CDR3 region: CASSLSGGEQYF. The CDR3, as DNA: TGTGCCAGCAGCTTGAGTGGGGGCGAGCAGTACTTC. The whole variable domain, filled in from reference TRBV5-8 and TRBJ2-7, reads EAGVTQSPTHLIKTRGQQATLRCSPISGHTSVYWYQQALGLGLQFLLWYDEGEERNRGNFPPRFSGRQFPNYSSELNVNALELEDSALYLCASSLSGGEQYFGPGTRLTVT.